The sample holds one count of the clone carrying this TCR beta chain. The data were taken from a study of control samples from healthy donors and cancer patients. Some clones are missing from TCRdb's copy, which holds only in-frame ones; the method was immunoSEQ multiplex PCR. The table lists some 96,000 clones, about 90% of them singletons, with roughly 18% in the top ten. Germline V CDR1 and CDR2: SGHKS, YYEKEE (reference sequence). With 2 bases removed from V and 0 bases from J, the gap between germline ends came to 17 bases. This CDR3 contains 17 residues. The chain carries TRBV5-5 and TRBJ1-1; possibly TRBD1 for D (6 bases). The sequenced sample was blood. This clonotype was sampled from a woman in her 50s in good health. CDR3 in DNA: TGTGCCAGCAGCTTCAATCAGGGGAGCCTTATGAACACTGAAGCTTTCTTT. It is translated as CASSFNQGSLMNTEAFF.